One and the same sample provided the 18 T cell receptor beta chains below, sequenced in a study of radiation and T cells in renal cell carcinoma. The protocol was immunoSEQ multiplex PCR, while the TCRdb copy is restricted to in-frame clones and leaves out a portion. The sample has approximately 140,000 clones; 83% are singletons. Sample time point: baseline pretreatment blood. As to treatment: 15 Gy SBRT to primary tumor, nephrectomy 4 weeks later. Sequenced here: blood, sampled from a patient whose treatment included radiotherapy and nephrectomy. These receptors originate from a woman aged 45-60 years with renal cell carcinoma.

This clone was seen a few times. This rearrangement joins TRBV6-5 to TRBJ1-2; TRBD1 agrees at 7 bases. CDR3 size: 13 residues. J lost 3 bases, V lost 5 bases, and 3 bases had no gene match. Germline lookup yields CDR1 MNHEY and CDR2 SVGAGI. The CDR3 spells CASSRDRDYGYTF. The CDR3 DNA reads TGTGCCAGCAGTCGCGACAGGGACTATGGCTACACCTTC.

This chain uses TRBV10-3 with TRBJ1-2; 8 bases map to TRBD1. The germline V gene has CDR1 ENHRY and CDR2 SYGVKD. V dropped 6 bases and J dropped 4; count of bases not matched to a gene: 16. The CDR3 extends over 17 amino acids. The CDR3 DNA reads TGTGCCATCAGGGTTTCGAGGACAGGGTTAATTTCCTATGGCTACACCTTC. Translating gives CAIRVSRTGLISYGYTF.

V usage is TRBV30 and J usage is TRBJ2-2; TRBD1 aligns across 8 bases. Germline V gene sequence: CDR1 GTSNPN, CDR2 SVGIG (reference sequence). V was pared by 0 bases and J by 5 bases, with 5 bases of the junction left unmatched. CDR3 length: 15 residues. The CDR3 spells CAWSVDRGGTGELFF. The CDR3 nucleotides are TGTGCCTGGAGTGTAGACAGGGGTGGGACCGGGGAGCTGTTTTTT. Using reference TRBV30 and TRBJ2-2 for the parts outside the CDR3, the full variable domain is SQTIHQWPATLVQPVGSPLSLECTVEGTSNPNLYWYRQAAGRGLQLLFYSVGIGQISSEVPQNLSASRPQDRQFILSSKKLLLSDSGFYLCAWSVDRGGTGELFFGEGSRLTVL.

The chain has TRBV27 and TRBJ2-7; 11 nucleotides line up with TRBD2. CDR1 and CDR2 from the germline V gene are MNHEY and SMNVEV (reference sequence). V gave up 3 bases and J gave up 2 bases; unmatched junction bases: 6. The CDR3 has 16 residues. CDR3 in amino acids: CASSFRGTSGPYEQYF. CDR3 sequence (DNA): TGTGCCAGCAGTTTTAGAGGGACTAGCGGACCCTACGAGCAGTACTTC.

The rearrangement links TRBV5-1 to TRBJ2-3; 7 nucleotides match TRBD2. The length of the CDR3 is 14 residues. V lost 3 bases and J lost 9; bases outside the gene matches: 10. Germline V gene data show CDR1 as SGHRS and CDR2 as YFSETQ. DNA for the CDR3: TGCGCCAGCAGCTCCCCCGGGGGGTGGGGCACGCAGTATTTT. As protein: CASSSPGGWGTQYF.

The chain recombines TRBV6-6 with TRBJ1-5, with a possible D match to TRBD1 (5 bases). Germline-derived CDR1 and CDR2 are MNHNY and SVGAGI (reference sequence). The CDR3 extends over 14 amino acids. V lost 4 bases and J lost 3, with 10 bases in between. This chain's CDR3 is CASSFKGTNQPQHF. The CDR3, as DNA: TGTGCCAGCAGTTTCAAGGGGACCAATCAGCCCCAGCATTTT.

The chain links TRBV27 to TRBJ1-1, with D maybe TRBD1 (6 bases). The CDR3 totals 15 residues. Germline assignment: CDR1 MNHEY and CDR2 SMNVEV (reference sequence). The germline V and J ends were trimmed by 5 bases and 3 bases, with 16 bases remaining between them. This chain's CDR3 is CASSPRQATDTEAFF. The CDR3 coding sequence is TGTGCCAGCAGTCCCAGACAGGCAACGGACACTGAAGCTTTCTTT.

The table lists this clone with a count of one. The chain combines TRBV4-3 with TRBJ2-7, with D tentatively TRBD2 (5 bases). Deletions cut 5 bases from V and 5 bases from J, with 10 bases between. Germline CDR1 is LGHNA and CDR2 is YSLEER. CDR3 size: 12 residues. For the CDR3, the DNA is TGCGCCAGCAGCTCTGGAGGAGACGAGCAGTACTTC. It translates to CASSSGGDEQYF.

The V call is TRBV29-1, the J call TRBJ2-5; TRBD2 agrees at 7 bases. After removal of 4 bases from V and 4 bases from J, the junction contained 6 bases not matched to a gene. CDR3 length equals 13 residues. Germline V gene lookup returns CDR1 SQVTM and CDR2 ANQGSEA. Here the CDR3 DNA reads TGCAGCGTTGTGCGCGGGGGAGGAGAGACCCAGTACTTC. Translation gives CSVVRGGGETQYF.

The chain joins TRBV19 to TRBJ1-2; unclear D gene. Germline-derived CDR1 and CDR2 are LNHDA and SQIVND (reference sequence). There are 13 residues in the CDR3. The germline V and J ends were trimmed by 0 bases and 7 bases, with 9 bases remaining between them. CDR3 sequence: CASSIDSGTGYTF. The CDR3 region has the DNA TGTGCCAGTAGTATAGATTCAGGAACTGGCTACACCTTC.

This sequence joins TRBV28 and TRBJ1-5; D is perhaps TRBD1 (5 bases). CDR1 is MDHEN, CDR2 SYDVKM, per germline. The CDR3 extends over 15 amino acids. Trimming stripped 5 bases from V and 4 bases from J, with 15 bases between. The CDR3 bases are TGTGCCAGCAGTCCGCCCCACAGGAATAATCAGCCCCAGCATTTT. Residues: CASSPPHRNNQPQHF.

The J gene is TRBJ1-2, the V gene TRBV19; 8 bases map to TRBD1. The germline CDR1 and CDR2 sequences are LNHDA and SQIVND (reference sequence). The CDR3 is made up of 13 amino acids. With V trimmed by 6 bases and J by 4 bases, 4 bases remained unmatched. CDR3 loop: CASSSTGAYGYTF. The CDR3 DNA sequence: TGTGCCAGTAGCTCGACAGGGGCCTATGGCTACACCTTC. Looking up the rest from reference TRBV19 and TRBJ1-2 gives the full variable domain: DGGITQSPKYLFRKEGQNVTLSCEQNLNHDAMYWYRQDPGQGLRLIYYSQIVNDFQKGDIAEGYSVSREKKESFPLTVTSAQKNPTAFYLCASSSTGAYGYTFGSGTRLTVV.

The J gene is TRBJ1-2, the V gene TRBV5-6; perhaps TRBD1 as D (5 bases). CDR3 length equals 14 residues. Trimming stripped 3 bases from V and 4 bases from J, with 13 bases between. Per germline, CDR1 SGHDT and CDR2 YYEEEE. CDR3: CASSSRRVLYGYTF. The CDR3 nucleotides read TGTGCCAGCAGCTCCCGCAGGGTTCTCTATGGCTACACCTTC.

V and J are TRBV2 and TRBJ1-3; D is unresolved. This CDR3 region has 12 residues. Trimming cost V 6 bases and J 4 bases, with 7 bases left between them. Germline loops: CDR1 SNHLY, CDR2 FYNNEI. DNA for the CDR3: TGTGCCAGCAGCCCCCACGGAAACACCATATATTTT. Translation gives CASSPHGNTIYF.

V and J are TRBV6-1 and TRBJ1-6; no reliable D call. This CDR3 has 14 residues. Looked up from germline, CDR1 is MNHNS and CDR2 is SASEGT. Here the CDR3 reads CATTVSSYNSPLHF. CDR3 sequence (DNA): TGTGCAACGACGGTGAGCTCCTATAATTCACCCCTCCACTTT.

This chain connects TRBV5-1 to TRBJ2-5, with 7 bases fitting TRBD2. CDR1 SGHRS and CDR2 YFSETQ come from the germline V gene. The CDR3 contains 14 residues. With 0 bases clipped from V and 1 base from J, the junction kept 0 bases outside the gene matches. The CDR3 DNA reads as TGCGCCAGCAGCTTGGCGGGGGGCCAAGAGACCCAGTACTTC. This gives the protein CASSLAGGQETQYF.

This clone was picked up one time. This chain uses TRBV5-5 with TRBJ1-2; 7 bases map to TRBD1. The CDR3 has 17 residues. Germline V lookup: CDR1 SGHKS, CDR2 YYEKEE (reference sequence). Trimming removed 0 bases from V and 4 bases from J; junction bases left unmatched: 12. The CDR3 DNA follows: TGTGCCAGCAGCTTGGGGTCGGGACAGCAGTACAGCTATGGCTACACCTTC. Amino acids: CASSLGSGQQYSYGYTF.

V gene TRBV6-4 combines with J gene TRBJ2-5; 9 positions agree with TRBD1. The germline V gene has CDR1 MRHNA and CDR2 SNTAGT. The CDR3 spans 15 residues. V trimming: 3 bases; J trimming: 5 bases; junction bases outside the gene matches: 7. The CDR3 sequence is CASSETGGVWETQYF. In nucleotides, the CDR3 is TGTGCCAGCAGTGAGACAGGGGGAGTGTGGGAGACCCAGTACTTC.